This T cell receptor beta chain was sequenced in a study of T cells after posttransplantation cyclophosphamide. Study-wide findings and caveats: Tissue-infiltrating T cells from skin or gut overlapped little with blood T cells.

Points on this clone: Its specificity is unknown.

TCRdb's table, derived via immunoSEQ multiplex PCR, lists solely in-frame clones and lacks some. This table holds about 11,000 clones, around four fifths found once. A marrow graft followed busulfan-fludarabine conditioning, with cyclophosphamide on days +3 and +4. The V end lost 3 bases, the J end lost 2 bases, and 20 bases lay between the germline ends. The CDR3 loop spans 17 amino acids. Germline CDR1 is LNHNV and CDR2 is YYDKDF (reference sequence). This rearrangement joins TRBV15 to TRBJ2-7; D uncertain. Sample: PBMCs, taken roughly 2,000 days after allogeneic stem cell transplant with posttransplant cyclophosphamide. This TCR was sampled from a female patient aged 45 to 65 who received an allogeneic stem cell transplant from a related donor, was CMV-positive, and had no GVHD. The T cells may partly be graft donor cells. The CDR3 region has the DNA TGTGCCACCAGCAGGTCCTTCTGCGAGACAAGGCCCTACGAGCAGTACTTC. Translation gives CATSRSFCETRPYEQYF.